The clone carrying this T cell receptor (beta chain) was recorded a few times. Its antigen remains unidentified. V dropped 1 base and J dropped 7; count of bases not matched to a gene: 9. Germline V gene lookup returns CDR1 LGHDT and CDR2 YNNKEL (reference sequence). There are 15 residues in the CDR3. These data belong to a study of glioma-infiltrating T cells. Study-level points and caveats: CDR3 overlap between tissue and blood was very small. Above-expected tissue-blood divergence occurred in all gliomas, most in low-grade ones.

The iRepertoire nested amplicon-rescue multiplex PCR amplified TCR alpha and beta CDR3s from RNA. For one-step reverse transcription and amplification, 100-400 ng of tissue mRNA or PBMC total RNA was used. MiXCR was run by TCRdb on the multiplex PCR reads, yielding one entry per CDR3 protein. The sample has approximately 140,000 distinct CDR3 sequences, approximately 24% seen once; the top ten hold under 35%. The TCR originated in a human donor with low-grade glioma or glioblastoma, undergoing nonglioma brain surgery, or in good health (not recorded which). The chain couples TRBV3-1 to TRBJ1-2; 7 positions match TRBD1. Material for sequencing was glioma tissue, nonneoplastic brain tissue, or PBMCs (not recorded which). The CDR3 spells CASSQGLNRGSGYTF. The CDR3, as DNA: TGTGCCAGCAGCCAAGGGCTTAACAGGGGAAGTGGCTACACCTTC.